This is a list of T cell receptor beta chains from one sample in a study of chemoradiotherapy in HPV16-positive cancers. This table comes from immunoSEQ multiplex PCR, and its TCRdb copy is limited to in-frame clones, with some not included. This table holds over 2,000 clones, approximately 86% found once. The starting material was tumor tissue, obtained from a patient who underwent chemoradiotherapy. The receptors stem from a human donor with HPV-associated anogenital cancer. The CDR3 runs from the conserved cysteine through the conserved F or W. The order of the fields is D gene, J gene, V gene, clone size, CDR3 protein, CDR3 DNA. D genes are given only for firm matches. A row's size may be missing; if present it is once, few, many or a size class.

D: TRBD1
J: TRBJ1-6
V: TRBV28
size: -
CDR3: CASSLRQGNSPLHF
DNA: TGTGCCAGCAGTTTAAGACAGGGAAATTCACCCCTCCACTTT

D: -
J: TRBJ2-1
V: TRBV7-9
size: -
CDR3: CASSLVGNEQFF
DNA: TGTGCCAGCAGCTTGGTGGGGAATGAGCAGTTCTTC

D: -
J: TRBJ2-7
V: TRBV19
size: -
CDR3: CASSEGVTTYEQYF
DNA: TGTGCCAGTAGTGAGGGGGTTACAACCTACGAGCAGTACTTC

D: TRBD1
J: TRBJ2-2
V: TRBV7-9
size: -
CDR3: CASSFGQGLGGELFF
DNA: TGTGCCAGCAGCTTCGGACAGGGGCTGGGCGGGGAGCTGTTTTTT

D: -
J: TRBJ2-7
V: TRBV7-9
size: -
CDR3: CASSLAGSYEQYF
DNA: TGTGCCAGCAGCTTAGCCGGCAGTTACGAGCAGTACTTC

D: -
J: TRBJ1-2
V: TRBV2
size: -
CDR3: CASSELSGRGISGYTF
DNA: TGTGCCAGCAGTGAATTGTCTGGCAGGGGAATTTCTGGCTACACCTTC

D: -
J: TRBJ1-1
V: TRBV2
size: -
CDR3: CASRSGFGTEAFF
DNA: TGTGCCAGCAGGTCAGGGTTCGGCACTGAAGCTTTCTTT

D: TRBD1
J: TRBJ2-5
V: TRBV9
size: -
CDR3: CASSVAGTGGETQYF
DNA: TGTGCCAGCAGCGTAGCGGGGACAGGGGGGGAGACCCAGTACTTC

D: -
J: TRBJ2-7
V: TRBV2
size: -
CDR3: CASSPGRGYNEQYF
DNA: TGTGCCAGCAGCCCCGGCAGGGGATACAACGAGCAGTACTTC

D: -
J: TRBJ1-2
V: TRBV6-5
size: -
CDR3: CASSFQRSYGYTF
DNA: TGTGCCAGCAGTTTCCAGAGGTCCTATGGCTACACCTTC

D: TRBD1
J: TRBJ1-6
V: TRBV5-4
size: -
CDR3: CASSLARQGSPLHF
DNA: TGTGCCAGCAGCTTGGCCCGACAGGGCTCACCCCTCCACTTT

D: -
J: TRBJ2-5
V: TRBV28
size: -
CDR3: CASSTWRGQETQYF
DNA: TGTGCCAGCAGCACCTGGAGGGGCCAAGAGACCCAGTACTTC

D: -
J: TRBJ2-7
V: TRBV27
size: once
CDR3: CASSFAAANWEQYF
DNA: TGTGCCAGCAGTTTCGCGGCAGCGAACTGGGAGCAGTACTTC

D: -
J: TRBJ1-1
V: TRBV2
size: -
CDR3: CASSSQGRRTEAFF
DNA: TGTGCCAGCAGTTCTCAGGGGCGACGGACTGAAGCTTTCTTT

D: -
J: TRBJ2-5
V: TRBV5-1
size: once
CDR3: CASSTPLQVETQYF
DNA: TGCGCCAGCAGCACCCCCTTGCAGGTGGAGACCCAGTACTTC

D: -
J: TRBJ2-7
V: TRBV9
size: large
CDR3: CASSVEGTYEQYF
DNA: TGTGCCAGCAGCGTTGAGGGAACCTACGAGCAGTACTTC

D: -
J: TRBJ1-3
V: TRBV5-4
size: -
CDR3: CASSSSYSSGISTIYF
DNA: TGTGCCAGCAGCTCCTCCTATTCTTCAGGGATATCAACCATATATTTT

D: TRBD1
J: TRBJ2-2
V: TRBV11-2
size: -
CDR3: CASSPQPRQGSTGELFF
DNA: TGTGCCAGCAGCCCCCAGCCTCGACAGGGGAGCACCGGGGAGCTGTTTTTT

D: -
J: TRBJ1-3
V: TRBV5-4
size: -
CDR3: CASSSPGRNTIYF
DNA: TGTGCCAGCAGCTCACCGGGACGAAACACCATATATTTT

D: TRBD1
J: TRBJ2-1
V: TRBV7-2
size: -
CDR3: CASSNYRGPYNEQFF
DNA: TGTGCCAGCAGCAATTACAGGGGACCCTACAATGAGCAGTTCTTC